This TCR beta chain comes out of a study of T-cell memory formation after mild COVID-19 (dated by TCRdb to about 2021). Looking at the study overall: TCR sequence clusters from the two donors were found to be largely donor specific. In two donors, T-cell clones that expanded and contracted after mild COVID-19 were followed by sequencing TCRalpha and TCRbeta repertoires longitudinally. The cohort was made up of two young adult volunteers, one female and one male, who were previously healthy. Study-wide conclusions, independent of this receptor: SARS-CoV-2 specificity of the second-wave clones peaking on day 37 was not confirmed. Some responding clones were detected in pre-infection memory, suggesting pre-existing cross-reactive memory T cells joined the SARS-CoV-2 response. Only two mild cases were covered in the study, and larger cohorts including severe cases with pre-infection samples were considered necessary. Contracting CD4+ clones turned up mainly in the CM and EM memory subsets, whereas EMRA was where CD8+ clones were enriched. Clones contracting from day 15 to 85 had balanced CD4/CD8 phenotypes, while a second wave expanding from day 15 to 37 was biased towards CD4+.

With regard to this clonotype: The antigen this receptor binds is unknown. No much larger clone exists at a distance of one base, and base qualities are not known.

PBMCs were isolated by Ficoll-Paque density gradient centrifugation. This sample was sequenced with an Illumina NovaSeq 6000. TCRalpha and TCRbeta cDNA libraries were built by 5'RACE with constant-segment primers, adding sample barcodes and unique molecular identifiers. Trizol reagent was used to extract RNA from every sample. Library amplification was performed in two PCR steps, and a second sample barcode and Illumina TruSeq adapters were introduced in the second step. Sequencing of the libraries was done on an Illumina NovaSeq, producing 2 x 150 bp paired-end reads. On the authors' methods: With migec v1.2.7, reads were demultiplexed and then collapsed into UMI-guided consensus sequences. Using mixcr v2.1.11, UMI consensuses were aligned to TRA and TRB V and J templates and then assembled into clonotypes. Clonotypes were classified as expanded or contracted when called significant by both edgeR and NoisET, with noise models trained on biological replicates. For edgeR calls, a false discovery rate-adjusted p below 0.01 and a log2 fold-change threshold of 1 were applied. As an exploratory analysis of dynamics, PCA with hierarchical clustering was applied to max-normalized trajectories of the 1000 most abundant clonotypes. Separately sequenced CD4+ and CD8+ repertoires were used to assign the CD4 or CD8 phenotype of responding clones. TCRdb reran the public reads through fastp at Q25 and MiXCR, keeping productive beta chains. Rows with a matching CDR3 protein are joined into one entry that keeps the most common DNA and genes. The V and J calls follow TCRdb's processing rather than the paper's. Present in this sample are approximately 260,000 distinct CDR3 sequences, approximately 16% of which were seen just once. The ten biggest clones cover approximately 3.4% of the sample.

The source of this sequence is a man between 18 and 35 years old who had mild COVID-19 (a few samples of this study predate the infection). The sample titles of this study are shuffled in the database, so cell type and time point are left out; the donor was told from shared clones. Material: PBMCs or a T cell subset sorted from them (not recorded which).

The CDR3 sequence is CASSHLQGAVNYGYTF. The DNA sequence is TGTGCCAGCAGCCACCTACAGGGGGCGGTTAACTATGGCTACACCTTC. The chain links TRBV4-2 with TRBJ1-2; TRBD1 matches 9 bases in the middle. CDR1 and CDR2 are drawn from the germline V gene: LGHNA, YNFKEQ. The CDR3, cysteine through phenylalanine, is 16 amino acids long. Only CDR3 DNA is held: 48 bases, read in frame from base 1. Compared with germline, V lacks 3 bases and J lacks 1 base; bases without a gene match: 6.